The clone carrying this T cell receptor (beta chain) was observed at least ten times. Time point of the sample: pre-sensitization, week 0. Treatment: therapeutic diphenylcyclopropenone sensitization with weekly scalp DPC. Alopecia patients, 18 to 70 years old and DPC-suitable, served as donors. Unseparated into fractions, whole blood served as the source from which total RNA was extracted. In the authors' methods: Counts of TCRs in each sample centred on a median of around 100,000 and extended from roughly 25,000 to 750,000. One entry per CDR3 protein results from TCRdb running MiXCR on the RACE reads. TCRdb's processing, not the authors', yielded these V and J calls. The sample contains under 300,000 distinct CDR3 sequences, 7.7% of which appear only once. The data belong to a study of human T cells and chemical hapten exposure. The receptor was derived from a man between 18 and 29 years old with alopecia areata. Some clones in this sample may be carry-over from other donors' samples. The sequencing here drew on whole blood, taken in connection with sensitization to the hapten diphenylcyclopropenone (DPC).

CDR3: CASSHVSPQRYNSPLHF. CDR3 sequence (DNA): TGCGCCAGCAGCCACGTTTCCCCCCAAAGATATAATTCACCCCTCCACTTT. The chain links TRBV4-3 to TRBJ1-6; D is undetermined. Germline CDR1 and CDR2: LGHNA and YSLEER. With 3 bases removed from V and 4 bases from J, the gap between germline ends came to 16 bases. The length of the CDR3 is 17 residues.